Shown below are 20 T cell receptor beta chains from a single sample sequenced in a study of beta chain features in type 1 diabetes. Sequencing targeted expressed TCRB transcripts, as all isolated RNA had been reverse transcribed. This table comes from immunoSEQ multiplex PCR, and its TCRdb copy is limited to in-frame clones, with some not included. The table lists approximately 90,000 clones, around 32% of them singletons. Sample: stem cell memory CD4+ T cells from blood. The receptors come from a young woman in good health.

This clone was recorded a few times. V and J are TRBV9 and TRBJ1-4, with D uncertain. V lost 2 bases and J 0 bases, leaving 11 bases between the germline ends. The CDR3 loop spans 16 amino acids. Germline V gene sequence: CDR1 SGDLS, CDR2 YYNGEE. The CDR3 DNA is TGTGCCAGCAGCGTTCAGGCTCATGCAACTAATGAAAAACTGTTTTTT. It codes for CASSVQAHATNEKLFF. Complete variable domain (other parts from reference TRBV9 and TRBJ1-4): DSGVTQTPKHLITATGQRVTLRCSPRSGDLSVYWYQQSLDQGLQFLIQYYNGEERAKGNILERFSAQQFPDLHSELNLSSLELGDSALYFCASSVQAHATNEKLFFGSGTQLSVL.

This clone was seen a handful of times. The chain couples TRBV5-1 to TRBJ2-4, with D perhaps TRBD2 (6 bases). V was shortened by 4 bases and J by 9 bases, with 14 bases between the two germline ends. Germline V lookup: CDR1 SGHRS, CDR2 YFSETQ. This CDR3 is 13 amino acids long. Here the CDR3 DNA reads TGCGCCAGCAGCCCAACGGGGGTGATCATTCAGTACTTC. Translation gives CASSPTGVIIQYF.

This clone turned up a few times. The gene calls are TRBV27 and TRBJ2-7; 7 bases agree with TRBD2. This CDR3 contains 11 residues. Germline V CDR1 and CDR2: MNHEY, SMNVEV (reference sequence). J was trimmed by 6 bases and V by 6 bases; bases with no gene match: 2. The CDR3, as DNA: TGTGCCAGCAGAGGGGAGGGCGAGCAGTACTTC. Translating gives CASRGEGEQYF.

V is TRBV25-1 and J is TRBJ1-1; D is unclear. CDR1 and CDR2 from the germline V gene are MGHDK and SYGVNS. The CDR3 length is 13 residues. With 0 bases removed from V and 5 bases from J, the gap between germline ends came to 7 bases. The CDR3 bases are TGTGCCAGCAGTGAATATGGTCTAACTGAAGCTTTCTTT. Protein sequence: CASSEYGLTEAFF.

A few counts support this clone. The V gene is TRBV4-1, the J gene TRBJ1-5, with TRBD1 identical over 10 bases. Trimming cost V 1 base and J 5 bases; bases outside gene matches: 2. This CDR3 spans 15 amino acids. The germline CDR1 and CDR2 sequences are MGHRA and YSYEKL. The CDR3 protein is CASSQGQGADQPQHF. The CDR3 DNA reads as TGCGCCAGCAGCCAAGGACAGGGGGCGGATCAGCCCCAGCATTTT.

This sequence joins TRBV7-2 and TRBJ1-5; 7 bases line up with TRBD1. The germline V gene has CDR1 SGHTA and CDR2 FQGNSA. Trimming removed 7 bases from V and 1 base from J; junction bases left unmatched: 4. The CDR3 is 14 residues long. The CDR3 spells CASTTGASNQPQHF. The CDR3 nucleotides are TGTGCCAGCACCACAGGGGCGAGCAATCAGCCCCAGCATTTT.

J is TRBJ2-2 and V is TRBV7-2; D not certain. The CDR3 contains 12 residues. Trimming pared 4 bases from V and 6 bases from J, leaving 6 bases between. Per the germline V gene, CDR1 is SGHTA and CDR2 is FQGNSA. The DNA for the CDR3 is TGTGCCAGCAGCTCAATTGCCGGGGAGCTGTTTTTT. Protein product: CASSSIAGELFF.

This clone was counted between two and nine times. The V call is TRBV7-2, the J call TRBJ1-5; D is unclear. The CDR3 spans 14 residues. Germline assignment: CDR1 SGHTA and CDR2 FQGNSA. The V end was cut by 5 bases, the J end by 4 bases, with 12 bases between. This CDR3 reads CASSKRVTNQPQHF. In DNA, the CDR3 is TGTGCCAGCAGCAAGAGGGTTACTAATCAGCCCCAGCATTTT. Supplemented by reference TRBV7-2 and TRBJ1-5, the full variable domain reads GAGVSQSPSNKVTEKGKDVELRCDPISGHTALYWYRQSLGQGLEFLIYFQGNSAPDKSGLPSDRFSAERTGGSVSTLTIQRTQQEDSAVYLCASSKRVTNQPQHFGDGTRLSIL.

The CDR3 DNA follows: TGTGCCAGCAGTTCCGGCGGGGGGGACGGGCAGCCCCAGCATTTT. It translates to CASSSGGGDGQPQHF. This sequence joins TRBV27 and TRBJ1-5, with a possible D match to TRBD1 (5 bases). CDR3 size: 15 residues. V lost 4 bases, J lost 7 bases, and 17 bases lay in between. The germline V gene encodes CDR1 MNHEY and CDR2 SMNVEV (reference sequence).

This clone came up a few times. CDR3 sequence: CASSSRGQVTLCTQETQYF. The CDR3 coding sequence is TGTGCCAGCAGTTCTCGGGGACAGGTGACTCTCTGTACCCAAGAGACCCAGTACTTC. This chain links TRBV7-6 with TRBJ2-5; 8 bases map to TRBD1. Germline V lookup: CDR1 SGHVS, CDR2 FNYEAQ. The CDR3 contains 19 residues. J lost 1 base, V lost 6 bases, and 19 bases had no gene match.

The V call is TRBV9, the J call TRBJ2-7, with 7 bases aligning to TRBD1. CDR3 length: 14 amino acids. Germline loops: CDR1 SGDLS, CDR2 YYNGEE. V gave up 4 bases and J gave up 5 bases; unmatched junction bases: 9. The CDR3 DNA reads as TGTGCCAGCAGCTTTCGATATACAGGGGACGAGCAGTACTTC. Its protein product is CASSFRYTGDEQYF.

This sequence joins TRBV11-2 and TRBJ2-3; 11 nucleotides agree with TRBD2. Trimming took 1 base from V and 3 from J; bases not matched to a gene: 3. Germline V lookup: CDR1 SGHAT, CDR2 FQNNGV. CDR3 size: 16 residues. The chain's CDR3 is CASSLGTSGGTDTQYF. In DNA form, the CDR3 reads TGTGCCAGCAGCTTAGGAACTAGCGGGGGAACAGATACGCAGTATTTT.

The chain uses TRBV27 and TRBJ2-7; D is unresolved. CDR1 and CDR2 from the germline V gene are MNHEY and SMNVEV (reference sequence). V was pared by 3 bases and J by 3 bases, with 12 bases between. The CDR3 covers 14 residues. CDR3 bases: TGTGCCAGCAGTTTGACGGGTCTAGGCTACGAGCAGTACTTC. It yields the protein CASSLTGLGYEQYF.

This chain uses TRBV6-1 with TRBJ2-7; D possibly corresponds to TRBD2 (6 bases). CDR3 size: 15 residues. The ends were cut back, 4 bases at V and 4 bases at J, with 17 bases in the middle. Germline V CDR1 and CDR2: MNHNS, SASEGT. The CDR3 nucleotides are TGTGCCAGCAGTGCTTCGGGACTCTCCCCTTACGAGCAGTACTTC. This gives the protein CASSASGLSPYEQYF.

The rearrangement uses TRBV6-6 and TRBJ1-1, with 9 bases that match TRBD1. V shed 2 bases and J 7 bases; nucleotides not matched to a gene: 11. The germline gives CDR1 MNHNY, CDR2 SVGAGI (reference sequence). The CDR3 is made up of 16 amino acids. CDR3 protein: CASSYRPGTGISEAFF. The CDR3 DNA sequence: TGTGCCAGCAGTTACCGTCCCGGGACAGGGATTAGTGAAGCTTTCTTT.

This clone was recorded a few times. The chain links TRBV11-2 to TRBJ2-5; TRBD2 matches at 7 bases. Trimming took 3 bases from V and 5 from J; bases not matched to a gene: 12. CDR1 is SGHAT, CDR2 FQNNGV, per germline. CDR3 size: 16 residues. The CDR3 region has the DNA TGTGCCAGCAGCTTGGCTGGGGGAGGGCCAGAGGAGACCCAGTACTTC. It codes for CASSLAGGGPEETQYF.

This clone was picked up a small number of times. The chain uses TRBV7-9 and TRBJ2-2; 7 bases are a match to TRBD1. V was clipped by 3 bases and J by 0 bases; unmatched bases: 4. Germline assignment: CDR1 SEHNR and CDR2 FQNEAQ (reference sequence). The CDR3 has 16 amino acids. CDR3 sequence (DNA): TGTGCCAGCAGCTTTTCCGGGACAGCGAACACCGGGGAGCTGTTTTTT. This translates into CASSFSGTANTGELFF. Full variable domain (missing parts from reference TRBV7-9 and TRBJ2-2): DTGVSQNPRHKITKRGQNVTFRCDPISEHNRLYWYRQTLGQGPEFLTYFQNEAQLEKSRLLSDRFSAERPKGSFSTLEIQRTEQGDSAMYLCASSFSGTANTGELFFGEGSRLTVL.

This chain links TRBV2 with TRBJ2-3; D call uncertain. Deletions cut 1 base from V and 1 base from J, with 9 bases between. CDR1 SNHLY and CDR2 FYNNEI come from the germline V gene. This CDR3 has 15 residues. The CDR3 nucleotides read TGTGCCAGCAGTGAAGGTGGGCATCGCACAGATACGCAGTATTTT. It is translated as CASSEGGHRTDTQYF.

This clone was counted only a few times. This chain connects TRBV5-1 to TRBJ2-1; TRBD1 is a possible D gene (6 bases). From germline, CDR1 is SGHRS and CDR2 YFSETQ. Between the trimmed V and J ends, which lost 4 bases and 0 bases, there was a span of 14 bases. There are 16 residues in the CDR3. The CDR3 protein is CASSVDRPFSYNEQFF. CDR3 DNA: TGCGCCAGCAGCGTGGACAGACCTTTCTCCTACAATGAGCAGTTCTTC.

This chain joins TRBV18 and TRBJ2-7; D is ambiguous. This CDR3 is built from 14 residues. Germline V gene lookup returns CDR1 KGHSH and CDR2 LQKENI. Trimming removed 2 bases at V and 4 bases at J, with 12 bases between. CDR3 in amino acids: CASSPGQAGYEQYF. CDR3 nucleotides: TGTGCCAGCTCACCAGGGCAGGCTGGGTACGAGCAGTACTTC.